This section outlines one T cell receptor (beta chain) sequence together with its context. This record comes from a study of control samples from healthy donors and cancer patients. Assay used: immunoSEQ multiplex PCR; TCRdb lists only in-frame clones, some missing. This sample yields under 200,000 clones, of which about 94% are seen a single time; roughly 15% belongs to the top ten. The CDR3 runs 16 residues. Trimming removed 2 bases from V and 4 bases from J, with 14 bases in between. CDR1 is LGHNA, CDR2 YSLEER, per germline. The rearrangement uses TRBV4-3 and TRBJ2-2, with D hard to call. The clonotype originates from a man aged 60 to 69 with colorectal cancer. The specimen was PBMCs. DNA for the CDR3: TGCGCCAGCAGCCAATTAGACGGCGGCGGCACCGGGGAGCTGTTTTTT. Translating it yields CASSQLDGGGTGELFF.